This T cell receptor beta chain originates from a study of beta chain features in type 1 diabetes. Whole-study results and caveats: Shortening that was moderate but significant affected the TCRB CDR3s of Type 1 diabetes patients in all four CD4+ subsets. In comparison with healthy donors, patients had naive, central memory and Treg TCRB repertoires that appeared more similar.

Reverse transcription of all isolated RNA meant that expressed TCRB transcripts were sequenced. The repertoire was sequenced with immunoSEQ multiplex PCR; TCRdb's copy has only in-frame clones and lacks some. The sample records over 650,000 clones, around 15% being singletons. With 1 base clipped from V and 2 bases from J, the junction kept 6 bases outside the gene matches. The CDR3 has 17 residues. Germline CDR1 is LGHNA and CDR2 is YNFKEQ. Researchers reported sorting CD4+ naive, central memory, regulatory and stem cell-like memory cells via CD45RO/CCR7/CD25/CD127/CD95/CD27. Notes on this clone: Its antigen is not identified.

The chain combines TRBV4-2 with TRBJ2-3, with 10 bases matching TRBD2. What was sequenced was naive CD4+ T cells from blood. This sequence originates from a young man with type 1 diabetes. CDR3 in DNA: TGTGCCAGCAGCCAAGGCTCTAGCGGGGGCCACACAGATACGCAGTATTTT. Translating gives CASSQGSSGGHTDTQYF.